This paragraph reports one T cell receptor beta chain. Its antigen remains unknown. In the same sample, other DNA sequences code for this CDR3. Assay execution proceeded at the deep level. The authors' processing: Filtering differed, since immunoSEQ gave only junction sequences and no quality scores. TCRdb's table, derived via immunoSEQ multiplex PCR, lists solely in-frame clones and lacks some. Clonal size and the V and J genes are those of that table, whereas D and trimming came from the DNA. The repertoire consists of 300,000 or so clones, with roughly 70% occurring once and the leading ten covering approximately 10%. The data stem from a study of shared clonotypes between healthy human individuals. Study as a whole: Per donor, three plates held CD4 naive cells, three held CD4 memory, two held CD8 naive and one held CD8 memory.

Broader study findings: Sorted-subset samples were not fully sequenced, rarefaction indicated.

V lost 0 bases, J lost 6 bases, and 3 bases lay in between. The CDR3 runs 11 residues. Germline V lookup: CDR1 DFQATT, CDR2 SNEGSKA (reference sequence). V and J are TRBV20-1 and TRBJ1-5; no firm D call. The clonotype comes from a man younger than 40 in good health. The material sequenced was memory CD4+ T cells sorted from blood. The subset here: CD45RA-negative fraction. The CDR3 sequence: CSARDGQPQHF. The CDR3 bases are TGCAGTGCTAGAGATGGTCAGCCCCAGCATTTT.